The rows below give T cell receptor beta chains drawn from one sample of a study of cytomegalovirus exposure and HLA in healthy donors. Profiling relied on immunoSEQ multiplex PCR, and the TCRdb table lists in-frame clones only, not all of them. The repertoire holds some 150,000 clones, with approximately 80% as singletons. Sequences were obtained from PBMCs. All receptors derive from a woman aged 35 to 49 in good health and CMV-seronegative. Both conserved end residues are part of each CDR3. Each record gives: D gene, V gene, clone size, J gene, CDR3 protein, CDR3 DNA. A D gene is named only where the DNA matches it firmly. Size values are once, few and many counts, or a class for expanded clones, and some rows have none.

D gene: NA; V gene: TRBV5-1; clone size: NA; J gene: TRBJ2-7; CDR3 protein: CASSLSPQGSYEQYF; CDR3 DNA: TGCGCCAGCAGCTTGAGTCCACAGGGCTCCTACGAGCAGTACTTC
D gene: NA; V gene: TRBV5-6; clone size: few; J gene: TRBJ1-5; CDR3 protein: CASSLGPFVSNQPQHF; CDR3 DNA: TGTGCCAGCAGCCTGGGGCCATTTGTGAGCAATCAGCCCCAGCATTTT
D gene: NA; V gene: TRBV11-3; clone size: NA; J gene: TRBJ2-3; CDR3 protein: CASSLDAGTDTQYF; CDR3 DNA: TGTGCCAGCAGCTTAGACGCAGGGACAGATACGCAGTATTTT
D gene: NA; V gene: TRBV5-6; clone size: NA; J gene: TRBJ1-1; CDR3 protein: CASSWGGGYTEAFF; CDR3 DNA: TGTGCCAGCAGCTGGGGGGGAGGGTACACTGAAGCTTTCTTT
D gene: NA; V gene: TRBV6-5; clone size: few; J gene: TRBJ2-1; CDR3 protein: CASIPAGMGNEQFF; CDR3 DNA: TGTGCCAGCATCCCGGCGGGAATGGGCAATGAGCAGTTCTTC
D gene: NA; V gene: TRBV7-8; clone size: NA; J gene: TRBJ1-4; CDR3 protein: CASSPVVATNEKLFF; CDR3 DNA: TGTGCCAGCAGCCCCGTCGTTGCAACTAATGAAAAACTGTTTTTT
D gene: NA; V gene: TRBV29-1; clone size: NA; J gene: TRBJ2-7; CDR3 protein: CSVEGSGNEQYF; CDR3 DNA: TGCAGCGTTGAAGGCTCCGGGAACGAGCAGTACTTC
D gene: NA; V gene: TRBV5-8; clone size: NA; J gene: TRBJ2-7; CDR3 protein: CASSGPGIQNYEQYF; CDR3 DNA: TGTGCCAGCAGCGGGCCTGGCATCCAAAACTACGAGCAGTACTTC
D gene: NA; V gene: TRBV7-9; clone size: NA; J gene: TRBJ2-2; CDR3 protein: CASSLGSGELFF; CDR3 DNA: TGTGCCAGCAGCTTAGGGAGCGGGGAGCTGTTTTTT
D gene: TRBD1; V gene: TRBV5-1; clone size: NA; J gene: TRBJ1-4; CDR3 protein: CASLGGGVNEKLFF; CDR3 DNA: TGCGCCAGCCTCGGAGGGGGCGTTAATGAAAAACTGTTTTTT
D gene: NA; V gene: TRBV13; clone size: NA; J gene: TRBJ2-7; CDR3 protein: CASSLGSRGAEQYF; CDR3 DNA: TGTGCCAGCAGCTTAGGTTCCAGGGGGGCCGAGCAGTACTTC
D gene: NA; V gene: TRBV7-6; clone size: NA; J gene: TRBJ1-2; CDR3 protein: CASSWGRGDPNYGYTF; CDR3 DNA: TGTGCCAGCAGCTGGGGGAGGGGGGACCCTAACTATGGCTACACCTTC
D gene: NA; V gene: TRBV6-1; clone size: NA; J gene: TRBJ2-1; CDR3 protein: CASSVFGNEQFF; CDR3 DNA: TGTGCCAGCAGTGTCTTCGGCAATGAGCAGTTCTTC
D gene: TRBD1; V gene: TRBV11-2; clone size: once; J gene: TRBJ1-2; CDR3 protein: CASSKQGAINYGYTF; CDR3 DNA: TGTGCCAGCAGCAAACAGGGGGCAATAAATTATGGCTACACCTTC
D gene: NA; V gene: TRBV29-1; clone size: NA; J gene: TRBJ1-1; CDR3 protein: CSVAPTGHTEAFF; CDR3 DNA: TGCAGCGTTGCCCCGACAGGACACACTGAAGCTTTCTTT
D gene: NA; V gene: TRBV27; clone size: NA; J gene: TRBJ1-3; CDR3 protein: CASSRSSSAGNTIYF; CDR3 DNA: TGTGCCAGCAGTCGTTCGAGTTCTGCTGGAAACACCATATATTTT
D gene: TRBD1; V gene: TRBV30; clone size: NA; J gene: TRBJ1-5; CDR3 protein: CAWGDRGNQPQHF; CDR3 DNA: TGTGCCTGGGGGGACAGGGGGAATCAGCCCCAGCATTTT
D gene: NA; V gene: TRBV11-3; clone size: NA; J gene: TRBJ2-7; CDR3 protein: CARAAYLDSKGYEQYF; CDR3 DNA: TGTGCCAGAGCAGCTTATTTAGACTCGAAGGGGTACGAGCAGTACTTC
D gene: TRBD2; V gene: TRBV5-1; clone size: NA; J gene: TRBJ2-1; CDR3 protein: CASSLVAGGYNEQFF; CDR3 DNA: TGCGCCAGCAGCTTGGTAGCGGGAGGGTACAATGAGCAGTTCTTC
D gene: TRBD1; V gene: TRBV28; clone size: NA; J gene: TRBJ1-6; CDR3 protein: CASVKLRDRGSPLHF; CDR3 DNA: TGTGCCAGCGTTAAACTCCGGGACAGAGGGTCACCCCTCCACTTT